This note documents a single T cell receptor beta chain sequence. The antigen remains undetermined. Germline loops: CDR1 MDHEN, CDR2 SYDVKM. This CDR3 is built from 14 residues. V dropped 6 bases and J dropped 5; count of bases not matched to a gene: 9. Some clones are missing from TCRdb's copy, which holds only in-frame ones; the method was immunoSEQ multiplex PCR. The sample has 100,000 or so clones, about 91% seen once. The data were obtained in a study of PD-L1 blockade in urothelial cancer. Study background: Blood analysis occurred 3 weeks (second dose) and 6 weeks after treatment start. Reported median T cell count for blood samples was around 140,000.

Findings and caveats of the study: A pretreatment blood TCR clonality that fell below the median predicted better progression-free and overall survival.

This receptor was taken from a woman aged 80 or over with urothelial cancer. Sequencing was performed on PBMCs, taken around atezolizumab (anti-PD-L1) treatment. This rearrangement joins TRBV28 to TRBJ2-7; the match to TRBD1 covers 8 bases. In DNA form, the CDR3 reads TGTGCCAGCAGCCCGGACAGGGAATTACACGAGCAGTACTTC. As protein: CASSPDRELHEQYF.